These 19 T cell receptor beta chains came from one sample sequenced in a study of blood T cell repertoires in COVID-19. Using immunoSEQ multiplex PCR, the repertoire was profiled, and TCRdb retains in-frame clones only, with some absent. The data hold fewer than 400,000 clones, with about 85% observed a single time. The sample taken for sequencing was PBMCs or T cells enriched from blood (not recorded which). The receptor set was obtained from a woman in her twenties or thirties who had been exposed to COVID-19.

CDR3 nucleotide sequence: TGTGCCAGCAAGGGAACGGGAGTAAAAAATGAGCAGTTCTTC. It translates to CASKGTGVKNEQFF. The rearrangement links TRBV2 to TRBJ2-1; D possibly corresponds to TRBD2 (6 bases). Germline V gene data show CDR1 as SNHLY and CDR2 as FYNNEI. The CDR3 has 14 residues. Trimming cost V 7 bases and J 7 bases, with 17 bases left between them.

V gene TRBV19 combines with J gene TRBJ1-2, with no clear D. The CDR3 runs 11 residues. CDR1 and CDR2 from the germline V gene are LNHDA and SQIVND (reference sequence). Trimming removed 5 bases from V and 7 bases from J, with 8 bases in between. CDR3 sequence: CASSWGGGYTF. The CDR3 DNA sequence: TGTGCCAGTAGTTGGGGAGGTGGCTACACCTTC.

This clone was counted between two and nine times. V usage is TRBV5-1 and J usage is TRBJ2-1; 11 bases map to TRBD2. The CDR3 has 14 amino acids. Germline V gene data show CDR1 as SGHRS and CDR2 as YFSETQ. V trimming: 6 bases; J trimming: 4 bases; junction bases outside the gene matches: 3. CDR3 region: CASTTSGGYNEQFF. As DNA, the CDR3 is TGCGCCAGCACTACTAGCGGGGGTTACAATGAGCAGTTCTTC.

This clone was seen just once. The chain links TRBV3-1 (or the pseudogene TRBV3-2) to TRBJ2-1, with 11 nucleotides matching TRBD2. The CDR3 sequence is 15 residues long. V lost 4 bases to trimming and J lost 8 bases; unmatched junction nucleotides: 7. Germline-derived CDR1 and CDR2 are LGHDT and YNNKEL (reference sequence). For the CDR3, the DNA is TGTGCCAGCAGCCTTACTAGCGGGAGTGGTGATGAGCAGTTCTTC. Amino acid sequence: CASSLTSGSGDEQFF.

The chain uses TRBV18 and TRBJ1-1; tentatively, D is TRBD1 (5 bases). The CDR3 is 14 residues long. V was cut by 3 bases and J by 1 base, with 9 bases left in between. CDR1 is KGHSH and CDR2 is LQKENI in the germline V gene. The CDR3 reads CASSPGAGNTEAFF. The DNA of the CDR3 is TGTGCCAGCTCACCTGGGGCAGGGAACACTGAAGCTTTCTTT.

This chain joins TRBV11-2 and TRBJ2-7; 9 bases are shared with TRBD2. This CDR3 has 15 residues. Trimming cost V 1 base and J 2 bases; bases outside gene matches: 3. Germline CDR1 SGHAT, CDR2 FQNNGV. The CDR3 region has the DNA TGTGCCAGCAGCTTAGGACTAGCGGTACCCTACGAGCAGTACTTC. Residues: CASSLGLAVPYEQYF.

On this clone: Relative to the germline gene, one junction end is altered; a read error may explain this. This chain links TRBV28 with TRBJ1-5; 12 nucleotides agree with TRBD1. Germline-derived CDR1 and CDR2 are MDHEN and SYDVKM. The CDR3 totals 17 residues. CDR3 sequence reads: CASSLTKGTGGKQPQHF. As DNA, the CDR3 is TGTGCCAGCAGTTTAACTAAAGGGACAGGGGGCAAACAGCCCCAGCATTTT.

For this clone: The junction differs from germline at one of its ends, possibly a read error. The chain links TRBV2 to TRBJ2-7; a weak D match, TRBD1 (5 bases). CDR3 length equals 13 residues. Germline V gene sequence: CDR1 SNHLY, CDR2 FYNNEI. The CDR3, as DNA: TGTGCCGGCAGGGTGGGCAGCTCCTACGAGCAGTACTTC. Protein: CAGRVGSSYEQYF.

This chain uses TRBV4-2 with TRBJ2-3, with TRBD2 as a possible D gene (7 bases). V dropped 0 bases and J dropped 0 bases, with 10 bases sitting between them. In germline, CDR1 is LGHNA, CDR2 YNFKEQ. This CDR3 region has 16 residues. Written as DNA, the CDR3 is TGTGCCAGCAGCCAAGAGGGGGGGCTTAGCACAGATACGCAGTATTTT. Amino acid sequence: CASSQEGGLSTDTQYF.

The chain recombines TRBV15 with TRBJ2-3, with 7 bases matching TRBD2. V shed 0 bases, J shed 5 bases, and the junction held 14 bases outside the gene matches. The germline V gene has CDR1 LNHNV and CDR2 YYDKDF (reference sequence). This CDR3 region has 18 residues. In nucleotides, the CDR3 is TGTGCCACCAGCAGAGATCGATTTCTTTCTAGCGGTCAAGATACGCAGTATTTT. Translating gives CATSRDRFLSSGQDTQYF.

Worth noting for this clone: Additional DNA sequences in this sample encode the identical CDR3. This chain joins TRBV28 and TRBJ2-7; TRBD2 matches at 11 bases. V lost 5 bases, J lost 3 bases, and 3 bases stayed unmatched. Germline CDR1 and CDR2: MDHEN and SYDVKM. This CDR3 spans 14 amino acids. The CDR3 loop reads CASSLLAGGYEQYF. As DNA, the CDR3 is TGTGCCAGCAGTCTGCTAGCGGGAGGCTACGAGCAGTACTTC.

This clone was found once. This chain links TRBV5-1 with TRBJ1-3; unclear D gene. The germline V and J ends were trimmed by 5 bases and 8 bases, with 17 bases remaining between them. CDR1 SGHRS and CDR2 YFSETQ come from the germline V gene. This CDR3 region has 14 residues. The DNA of the CDR3 is TGCGCCAGCAGACCCCCGGGGATGGGAGACACCATATATTTT. As protein: CASRPPGMGDTIYF. Complete variable domain (other parts from reference TRBV5-1 and TRBJ1-3): KAGVTQTPRYLIKTRGQQVTLSCSPISGHRSVSWYQQTPGQGLQFLFEYFSETQRNKGNFPGRFSGRQFSNSRSEMNVSTLELGDSALYLCASRPPGMGDTIYFGEGSWLTVV.

The chain recombines TRBV28 with TRBJ2-3; 8 positions agree with TRBD1. Looked up from germline, CDR1 is MDHEN and CDR2 is SYDVKM. This CDR3 region has 13 residues. With 5 bases clipped from V and 6 bases from J, the junction kept 4 bases outside the gene matches. This CDR3 reads CASSRTGYDTQYF. The CDR3 DNA reads TGTGCCAGCAGTAGGACAGGGTATGATACGCAGTATTTT.

The chain uses TRBV6-5 and TRBJ1-2, with TRBD1 as a possible D gene (6 bases). This CDR3 is 15 amino acids long. Trimming shortened V by 7 bases and J by 2 bases, and 17 bases separated the two germline ends. Germline lookup yields CDR1 MNHEY and CDR2 SVGAGI. This chain's CDR3 is CASTRRGALNYGYTF. CDR3 DNA: TGTGCCAGCACAAGGCGGGGGGCCCTAAACTATGGCTACACCTTC.

This chain links TRBV12-5 with TRBJ2-5; TRBD1 agrees at 8 bases. CDR1 and CDR2 (germline): LGHNT, FRNRAP. This CDR3 comprises 17 residues. V gave up 1 base and J gave up 2 bases; unmatched junction bases: 9. CDR3 in amino acids: CASGLGENGQGQETQYF. CDR3 DNA sequence: TGTGCTAGTGGTTTGGGAGAGAACGGACAGGGACAAGAGACCCAGTACTTC. The full variable domain, rest sourced from reference TRBV12-5 and TRBJ2-5, is DARVTQTPRHKVTEMGQEVTMRCQPILGHNTVFWYRQTMMQGLELLAYFRNRAPLDDSGMPKDRFSAEMPDATLATLKIQPSEPRDSAVYFCASGLGENGQGQETQYFGPGTRLLVL.

V usage is TRBV2 and J usage is TRBJ2-1; 9 bases fit TRBD1. This CDR3 comprises 15 residues. V dropped 7 bases and J dropped 8; count of bases not matched to a gene: 12. Germline CDR1 SNHLY, CDR2 FYNNEI. This chain's CDR3 is CASNVRQGVKYEQFF. The CDR3 bases are TGTGCCAGCAACGTTAGACAGGGGGTTAAGTATGAGCAGTTCTTC.

V is TRBV9 and J is TRBJ1-5, with a tentative D call TRBD1 (5 bases). The CDR3 loop spans 15 amino acids. V shed 3 bases and J shed 3 bases, with 13 bases lying between them. Germline assignment: CDR1 SGDLS and CDR2 YYNGEE. As DNA, the CDR3 is TGTGCCAGCAGCGCCACCGACAGCCACAATCAGCCCCAGCATTTT. Translation: CASSATDSHNQPQHF. Complete variable domain (other parts from reference TRBV9 and TRBJ1-5): DSGVTQTPKHLITATGQRVTLRCSPRSGDLSVYWYQQSLDQGLQFLIQYYNGEERAKGNILERFSAQQFPDLHSELNLSSLELGDSALYFCASSATDSHNQPQHFGDGTRLSIL.

The chain employs TRBV6-5 and TRBJ1-1; D might be TRBD1 (5 bases). Germline values: CDR1 MNHEY, CDR2 SVGAGI. Trimming stripped 7 bases from V and 5 bases from J, with 14 bases between. The CDR3 runs 13 residues. CDR3 residues: CASTQGMLTEAFF. CDR3 sequence (DNA): TGTGCCAGCACTCAGGGTATGTTGACTGAAGCTTTCTTT.

The V gene is TRBV7-2, the J gene TRBJ2-1; TRBD2 might be the D (7 bases). Germline CDR1 and CDR2: SGHTA and FQGNSA. Trimming took 9 bases from V and 0 from J, leaving 12 bases between them. This CDR3 spans 14 amino acids. The CDR3 spells CASLRGGSYNEQFF. As DNA, the CDR3 is TGTGCCAGTTTAAGGGGGGGCTCCTACAATGAGCAGTTCTTC.